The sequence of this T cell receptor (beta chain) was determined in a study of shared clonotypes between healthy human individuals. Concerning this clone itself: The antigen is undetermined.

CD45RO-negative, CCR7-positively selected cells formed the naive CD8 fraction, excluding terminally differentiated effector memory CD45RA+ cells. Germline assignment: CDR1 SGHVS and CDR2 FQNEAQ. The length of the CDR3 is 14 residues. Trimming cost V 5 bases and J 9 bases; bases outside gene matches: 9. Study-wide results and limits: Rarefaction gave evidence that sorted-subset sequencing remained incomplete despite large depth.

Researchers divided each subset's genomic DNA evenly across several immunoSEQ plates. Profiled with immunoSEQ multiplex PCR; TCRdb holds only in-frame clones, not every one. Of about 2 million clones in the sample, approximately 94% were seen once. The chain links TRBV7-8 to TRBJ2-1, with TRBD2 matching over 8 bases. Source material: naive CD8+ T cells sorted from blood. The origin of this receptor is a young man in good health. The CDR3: CASSPVVGRGEQFF. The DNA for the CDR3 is TGTGCCAGCAGCCCCGTGGTCGGGAGGGGTGAGCAGTTCTTC.